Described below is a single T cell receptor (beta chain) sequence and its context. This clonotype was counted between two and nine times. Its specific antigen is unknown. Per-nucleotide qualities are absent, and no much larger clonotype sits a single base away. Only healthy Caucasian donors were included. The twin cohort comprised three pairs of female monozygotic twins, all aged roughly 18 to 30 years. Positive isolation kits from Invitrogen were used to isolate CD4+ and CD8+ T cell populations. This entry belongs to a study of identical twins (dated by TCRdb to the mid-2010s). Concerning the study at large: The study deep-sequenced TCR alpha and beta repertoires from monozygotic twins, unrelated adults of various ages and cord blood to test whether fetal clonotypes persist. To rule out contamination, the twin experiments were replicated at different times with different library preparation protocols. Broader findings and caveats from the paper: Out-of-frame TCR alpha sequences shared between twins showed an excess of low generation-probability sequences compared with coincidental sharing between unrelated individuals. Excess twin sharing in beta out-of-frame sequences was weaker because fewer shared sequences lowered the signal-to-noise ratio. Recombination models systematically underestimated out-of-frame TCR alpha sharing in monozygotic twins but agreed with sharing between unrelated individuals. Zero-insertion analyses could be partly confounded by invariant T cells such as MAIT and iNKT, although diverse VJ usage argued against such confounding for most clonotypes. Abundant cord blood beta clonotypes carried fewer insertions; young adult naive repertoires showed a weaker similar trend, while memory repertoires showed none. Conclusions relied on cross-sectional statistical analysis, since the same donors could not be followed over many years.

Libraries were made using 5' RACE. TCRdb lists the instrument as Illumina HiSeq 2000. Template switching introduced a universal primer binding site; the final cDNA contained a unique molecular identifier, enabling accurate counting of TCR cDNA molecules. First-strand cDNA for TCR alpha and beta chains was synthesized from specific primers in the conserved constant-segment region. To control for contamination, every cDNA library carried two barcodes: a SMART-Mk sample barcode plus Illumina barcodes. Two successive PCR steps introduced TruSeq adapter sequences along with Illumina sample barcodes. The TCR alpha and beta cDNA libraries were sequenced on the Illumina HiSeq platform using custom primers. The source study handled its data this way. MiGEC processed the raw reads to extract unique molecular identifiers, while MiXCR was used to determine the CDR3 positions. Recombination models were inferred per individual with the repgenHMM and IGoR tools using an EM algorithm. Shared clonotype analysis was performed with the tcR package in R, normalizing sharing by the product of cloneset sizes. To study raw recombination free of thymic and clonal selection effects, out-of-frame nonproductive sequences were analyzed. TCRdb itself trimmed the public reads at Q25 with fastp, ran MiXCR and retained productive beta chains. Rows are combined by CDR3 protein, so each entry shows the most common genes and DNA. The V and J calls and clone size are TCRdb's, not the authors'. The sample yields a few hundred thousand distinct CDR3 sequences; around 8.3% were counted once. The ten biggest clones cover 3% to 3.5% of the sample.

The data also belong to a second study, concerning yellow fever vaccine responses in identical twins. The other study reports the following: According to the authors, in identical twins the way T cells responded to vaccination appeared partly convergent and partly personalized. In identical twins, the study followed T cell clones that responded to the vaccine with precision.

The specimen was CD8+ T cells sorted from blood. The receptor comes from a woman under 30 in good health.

The DNA reads as follows: TGTGCCAGTAGTTCCGGACTAACCCCTTACGAGCAGTACTTC. Its product reads: CASSSGLTPYEQYF. The V gene is TRBV19 and the J gene is TRBJ2-7; possibly the D gene is TRBD2, per 6 matching bases. According to the germline V gene (reference sequence), CDR1 reads LNHDA and CDR2 reads SQIVND. Trimming takes 5 bases from V and 4 bases from J, and the germline ends sit 15 bases apart. The CDR3 runs 14 amino acids, cysteine and phenylalanine included. The entry retains the CDR3 DNA only, 42 bases that are in frame from base 1.